Following are 23 T cell receptor beta chains from one sample sequenced in a study of T cells in Graves' hyperthyroidism and ophthalmopathy. RNA transcripts yielded amplified TCR beta CDR3 regions. The TCR CDR3 first-round RT-PCR relied on the HTBI primer set. Via MiXCR, TCRdb re-called the multiplex PCR reads, giving one row per CDR3 protein. The repertoire has around 620,000 distinct CDR3 sequences, 15% to 20% of them found once; the top ten carry around 4%. The specimen sequenced was blood. These receptors all come from a woman younger than 45 with Graves' hyperthyroidism.

The gene calls are TRBV6-1 and TRBJ2-1; D is undetermined. The CDR3 loop spans 14 amino acids. Trimming removed 7 bases from V and 5 bases from J, with 15 bases in between. From germline, CDR1 is MNHNS and CDR2 SASEGT. The CDR3 nucleotides read TGTGCCAGCAAGGGATCGCCGCAAAACAATGAGCAGTTCTTC. This translates into CASKGSPQNNEQFF.

Many counts were recorded for this clonotype. The chain carries TRBV6-1 and TRBJ2-7; unclear D gene. There are 16 residues in the CDR3. V shed 5 bases and J shed 0 bases, with 17 bases lying between them. CDR1 MNHNS and CDR2 SASEGT come from the germline V gene. CDR3 DNA sequence: TGTGCCAGCAGTTACAGTTCGTCCAGCTTCTCCTACGAGCAGTACTTC. Its protein product is CASSYSSSSFSYEQYF.

The chain has TRBV12-3 or TRBV12-4 and TRBJ1-3; D unresolved. The CDR3 length is 14 residues. Trimming shortened V by 6 bases and J by 4 bases, and 13 bases separated the two germline ends. CDR3 sequence (DNA): TGTGCCAGCAGGTGGGCCGGGGTCGGAAACACCATATATTTT. Translating gives CASRWAGVGNTIYF.

The chain is built from TRBV6-2 or TRBV6-3 and TRBJ2-1; maybe TRBD1 (5 bases). CDR1 is MNHEY, CDR2 SVGEGT, per germline. The CDR3 runs 13 residues. The V end lost 2 bases, the J end lost 12 bases, and 14 bases lay between the germline ends. CDR3 nucleotide sequence: TGTGCCAGCAGTTACCCCCCACAGGTTTGGCAGTTCTTC. Its protein is CASSYPPQVWQFF.

This clonotype was counted at least ten times. V is TRBV28 and J is TRBJ2-5; tentatively, D is TRBD2 (6 bases). This CDR3 has 15 amino acids. V shed 3 bases and J shed 2 bases, with 13 bases lying between them. The V gene's germline CDR1 is MDHEN and CDR2 SYDVKM. The CDR3 is CASSLGLGGQETQYF. The CDR3 DNA reads TGTGCCAGCAGTTTGGGGTTGGGGGGTCAAGAGACCCAGTACTTC.

This clonotype was observed at least ten times. The genes are TRBV7-2 and TRBJ2-5; D is unclear. The CDR3 has 14 amino acids. Trimming pared 5 bases from V and 5 bases from J, leaving 15 bases between. Per germline, CDR1 SGHTA and CDR2 FQGNSA. CDR3 sequence (DNA): TGTGCCAGCAGCCCTACACCGTCTGTCGAGACCCAGTACTTC. Encoded protein: CASSPTPSVETQYF.

Ten or more counts support this clonotype. The J gene is TRBJ2-7, the V gene TRBV20-1; 10 bases align to TRBD2. CDR1 is DFQATT and CDR2 is SNEGSKA in the germline V gene (reference sequence). CDR3 length: 14 residues. The V segment lost 4 bases and the J segment 1 base; nucleotides outside the gene matches: 4. The CDR3 DNA is TGCAGTGCTATCCCTAGCGGGAGATCCTACGAGCAGTACTTC. Amino acid sequence: CSAIPSGRSYEQYF.

This chain links TRBV29-1 with TRBJ1-1; tentatively, D is TRBD1 (6 bases). This CDR3 has 14 amino acids. The V and J ends lost 4 bases and 3 bases respectively, with 15 bases between them. Germline CDR1 is SQVTM and CDR2 is ANQGSEA. Here the CDR3 DNA reads TGCAGCGTTGGGGGGGGGCCCTCCTACACTGAAGCTTTCTTT. Amino acids: CSVGGGPSYTEAFF.

The chain combines TRBV29-1 with TRBJ1-2; weak D call: TRBD1 (5 bases). Germline-derived CDR1 and CDR2 are SQVTM and ANQGSEA. The CDR3 runs 11 residues. The V gene lost 5 bases and the J gene lost 9 bases, with 13 bases spanning the gap. CDR3 protein: CSVQGEVRYTF. CDR3 nucleotides: TGCAGCGTTCAGGGTGAGGTTCGCTACACCTTC. Combining the CDR3 with reference TRBV29-1 and TRBJ1-2 gives the whole variable domain SAVISQKPSRDICQRGTSLTIQCQVDSQVTMMFWYRQQPGQSLTLIATANQGSEATYESGFVIDKFPISRPNLTFSTLTVSNMSPEDSSIYLCSVQGEVRYTFGSGTRLTVV.

This clonotype has more than one count but fewer than ten. This sequence joins TRBV7-2 and TRBJ2-5, with D perhaps matching TRBD2 (5 bases). The germline V gene has CDR1 SGHTA and CDR2 FQGNSA. The V end was cut by 3 bases, the J end by 1 base, with 15 bases between. The CDR3 covers 16 residues. The CDR3, as DNA: TGTGCCAGCAGCTTTAGGTTTAGCGAGCTCCAAGAGACCCAGTACTTC. Translation: CASSFRFSELQETQYF.

V usage is TRBV12-3 or TRBV12-4 and J usage is TRBJ2-3; 7 nucleotides match TRBD2. With V trimmed by 4 bases and J by 4 bases, 11 bases remained unmatched. There are 16 residues in the CDR3. In DNA, the CDR3 is TGTGCCAGCAGTTACCCCCCTAGCGGAGGGGCAGATACGCAGTATTTT. This codes for CASSYPPSGGADTQYF.

This clonotype was seen many times. J is TRBJ2-3 and V is TRBV11-2; TRBD2 might be the D (6 bases). The V gene lost 8 bases and the J gene lost 8 bases, with 11 bases spanning the gap. CDR3 length: 11 amino acids. Germline V lookup: CDR1 SGHAT, CDR2 FQNNGV. In nucleotides, the CDR3 is TGTGCCAGCTGGTATAGCGGTACGCAGTATTTT. It yields the protein CASWYSGTQYF.

This sequence joins TRBV5-6 and TRBJ1-4, with unresolved D. Trimming stripped 8 bases from V and 8 bases from J, with 16 bases between. CDR3 length: 13 residues. CDR1 and CDR2 from the germline V gene are SGHDT and YYEEEE. As DNA, the CDR3 is TGTGCCAGTCGGAGGAGGGAAAGAGAAAAACTGTTTTTT. Translation gives CASRRREREKLFF.

A remark on this clonotype: A much bigger clone sits one base away, suggesting this may be a read error. CDR3 nucleotide sequence: TGTGCCAGCAGTTACTTAGCGGGATACGGCTACAATGAGCAGTTCTTC. Its protein is CASSYLAGYGYNEQFF. The V call is TRBV6-5, the J call TRBJ2-1, with TRBD2 matching 8 bases. The CDR3 loop spans 16 amino acids. The J segment lost 3 bases and the V segment lost 1 base, leaving 5 bases of the junction unmatched. In germline, CDR1 is MNHEY, CDR2 SVGAGI.

This clonotype appeared a few times. The chain uses TRBV18 and TRBJ2-5, with D unresolved. This CDR3 has 13 residues. Germline-derived CDR1 and CDR2 are KGHSH and LQKENI. Trimming stripped 1 base from V and 3 bases from J, with 6 bases between. The CDR3 DNA reads TGTGCCAGCTCACCACTGGCGGAAGAGACCCAGTACTTC. Translation gives CASSPLAEETQYF.

The sample holds a few counts of this clonotype. The chain uses TRBV28 and TRBJ1-5, with 8 bases fitting TRBD1. V lost 6 bases to trimming and J lost 4 bases; unmatched junction nucleotides: 17. The CDR3 extends over 18 amino acids. The germline gives CDR1 MDHEN, CDR2 SYDVKM. The CDR3 reads CASSPLVPRRGLNQPQHF. DNA of the CDR3: TGTGCCAGCAGCCCCCTAGTCCCCCGCAGGGGGCTTAATCAGCCCCAGCATTTT.

This clonotype was recorded a few times. The chain has TRBV12-3 or TRBV12-4 and TRBJ2-1; D remains unclear. V shed 7 bases and J shed 7 bases, with 17 bases lying between them. The CDR3 length is 14 residues. The CDR3 loop reads CASTSQPQVNEQFF. CDR3 nucleotides: TGTGCCAGCACCTCACAGCCTCAGGTTAATGAGCAGTTCTTC.

This clonotype was counted a few times. CDR3: CSARGPSGSSTYEQYF. The CDR3 DNA is TGCAGTGCTAGAGGGCCTAGCGGGAGTTCCACCTACGAGCAGTACTTC. V and J are TRBV20-1 and TRBJ2-7; TRBD2 agrees at 10 bases. V lost 1 base to trimming and J lost 2 bases; unmatched junction nucleotides: 8. CDR3 length: 16 residues. Germline-derived CDR1 and CDR2 are DFQATT and SNEGSKA (reference sequence).

In this sample, this clonotype turned up a few times. The chain links TRBV18 to TRBJ1-3, with TRBD1 matching 7 bases. The germline gives CDR1 KGHSH, CDR2 LQKENI. This CDR3 region has 15 residues. V trimming: 6 bases; J trimming: 3 bases; junction bases outside the gene matches: 8. CDR3 protein: CASSQRGGFGNTIYF. The CDR3 DNA reads as TGTGCCAGCTCCCAAAGAGGGGGCTTTGGAAACACCATATATTTT.

This clonotype has more than one count but fewer than ten. The rearrangement links TRBV6-1 to TRBJ2-2; 7 bases are a match to TRBD1. The CDR3 sequence is 15 residues long. The V gene's germline CDR1 is MNHNS and CDR2 SASEGT. V gave up 7 bases and J gave up 5 bases; unmatched junction bases: 10. DNA for the CDR3: TGTGCCAGCACCCCACGGGGACAGTCAACCGGGGAGCTGTTTTTT. Encoded protein: CASTPRGQSTGELFF.

This clonotype was detected many times. The rearrangement links TRBV2 to TRBJ2-5, with a weak D call TRBD2 (6 bases). Per the germline V gene, CDR1 is SNHLY and CDR2 is FYNNEI. The CDR3 extends over 15 amino acids. Trimming stripped 2 bases from V and 5 bases from J, with 15 bases between. The CDR3 here is CASSESSAPHETQYF. The CDR3 bases are TGTGCCAGCAGTGAATCTAGCGCCCCCCATGAGACCCAGTACTTC.

This clonotype was seen at least ten times. The gene calls are TRBV10-3 and TRBJ2-7; D gene unclear. V lost 3 bases, J lost 3 bases, and 12 bases lay in between. CDR3 size: 14 residues. CDR1 is ENHRY, CDR2 SYGVKD, per germline. The CDR3 DNA is TGTGCCATCAGTGACCCTATCGTCGGCTACGAGCAGTACTTC. Translated: CAISDPIVGYEQYF.

The chain combines TRBV14 with TRBJ2-3; D is undetermined. The CDR3 extends over 15 amino acids. The V end was cut by 4 bases, the J end by 4 bases, with 15 bases between. Germline-derived CDR1 and CDR2 are SGHDN and FVKESK. CDR3 loop: CASSLSAVVSDTQYF. The CDR3 DNA reads TGTGCCAGCAGCCTTTCAGCTGTCGTCTCAGATACGCAGTATTTT. Full variable domain (remainder filled in from reference TRBV14 and TRBJ2-3): EAGVTQFPSHSVIEKGQTVTLRCDPISGHDNLYWYRRVMGKEIKFLLHFVKESKQDESGMPNNRFLAERTGGTYSTLKVQPAELEDSGVYFCASSLSAVVSDTQYFGPGTRLTVL.